What follows describes a single TCR beta chain. This sample is part of a study of blood T cell repertoires in COVID-19. Germline V gene lookup returns CDR1 MDHEN and CDR2 SYDVKM. The length of the CDR3 is 15 residues. Trimming took 6 bases from V and 0 from J, leaving 12 bases between them. Produced via immunoSEQ multiplex PCR; TCRdb's table is partial and in-frame only. The sample carries 15,000 to 20,000 clones, approximately 86% recorded once. The sequence derives from a man aged 45 to 65 with active COVID-19. Sequenced input: peripheral blood. J is TRBJ1-3 and V is TRBV28; D gene unclear. CDR3 sequence reads: CASRPDSTSGNTIYF. In DNA, the CDR3 is TGTGCCAGCAGGCCTGACTCAACCTCTGGAAACACCATATATTTT. The full variable domain, with the rest looked up from reference TRBV28 and TRBJ1-3, is DVKVTQSSRYLVKRTGEKVFLECVQDMDHENMFWYRQDPGLGLRLIYFSYDVKMKEKGDIPEGYSVSREKKERFSLILESASTNQTSMYLCASRPDSTSGNTIYFGEGSWLTVV.